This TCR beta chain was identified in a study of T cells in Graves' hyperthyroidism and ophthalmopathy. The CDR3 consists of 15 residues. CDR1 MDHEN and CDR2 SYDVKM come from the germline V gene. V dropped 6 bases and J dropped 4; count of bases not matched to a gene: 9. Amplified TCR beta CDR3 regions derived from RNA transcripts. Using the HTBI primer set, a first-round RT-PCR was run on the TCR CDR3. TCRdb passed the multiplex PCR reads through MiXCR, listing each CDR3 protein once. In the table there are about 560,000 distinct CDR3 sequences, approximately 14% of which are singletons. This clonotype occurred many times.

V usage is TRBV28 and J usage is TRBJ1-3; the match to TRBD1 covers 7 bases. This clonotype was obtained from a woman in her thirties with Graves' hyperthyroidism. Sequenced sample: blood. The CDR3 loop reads CASRPQGFSGNTIYF. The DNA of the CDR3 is TGTGCCAGCAGACCACAGGGGTTTTCGGGAAACACCATATATTTT.